The TCR beta chain described here comes from a study of CD8 T cells in ankylosing spondylitis. TCRdb passed the 5' RACE reads through MiXCR, listing each CDR3 protein once. The table includes 150,000 to 200,000 distinct CDR3 sequences, 15% to 20% detected once. Notes on the study in general: Reportedly, matched ankylosing spondylitis synovial fluid was significantly enriched for disease-linked clones.

This clonotype was detected ten times or more. Its matching antigen is unknown. V was pared by 0 bases and J by 5 bases, with 12 bases between. This CDR3 region has 15 residues. The germline V gene encodes CDR1 SGHRS and CDR2 YFSETQ. The gene calls are TRBV5-1 and TRBJ2-1; D is possibly TRBD1 (6 bases). Sequences were obtained from blood, either unsorted or a sorted T cell fraction (not recorded which). The sequence came from a male donor between 10 and 30 years old with ankylosing spondylitis or in good health (not recorded which). In DNA, the CDR3 is TGCGCCAGCAGCTTGGAACAGGGAGTTCACAATGAGCAGTTCTTC. This codes for CASSLEQGVHNEQFF. The full variable domain, completed using reference TRBV5-1 and TRBJ2-1, is KAGVTQTPRYLIKTRGQQVTLSCSPISGHRSVSWYQQTPGQGLQFLFEYFSETQRNKGNFPGRFSGRQFSNSRSEMNVSTLELGDSALYLCASSLEQGVHNEQFFGPGTRLTVL.